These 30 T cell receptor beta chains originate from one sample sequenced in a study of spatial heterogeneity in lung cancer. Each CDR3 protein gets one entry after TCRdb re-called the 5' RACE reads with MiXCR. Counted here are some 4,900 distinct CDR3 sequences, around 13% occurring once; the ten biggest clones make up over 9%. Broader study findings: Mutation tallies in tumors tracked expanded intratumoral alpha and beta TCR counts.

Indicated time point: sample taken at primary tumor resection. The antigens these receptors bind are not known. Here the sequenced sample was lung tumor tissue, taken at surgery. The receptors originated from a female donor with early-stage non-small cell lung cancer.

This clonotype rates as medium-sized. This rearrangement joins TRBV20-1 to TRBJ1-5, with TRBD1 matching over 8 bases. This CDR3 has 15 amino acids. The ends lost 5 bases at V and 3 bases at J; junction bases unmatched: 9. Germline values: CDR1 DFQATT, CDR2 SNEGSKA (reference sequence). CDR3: CSARPPGQDNQPQHF. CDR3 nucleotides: TGCAGTGCTCGGCCCCCGGGACAGGACAATCAGCCCCAGCATTTT.

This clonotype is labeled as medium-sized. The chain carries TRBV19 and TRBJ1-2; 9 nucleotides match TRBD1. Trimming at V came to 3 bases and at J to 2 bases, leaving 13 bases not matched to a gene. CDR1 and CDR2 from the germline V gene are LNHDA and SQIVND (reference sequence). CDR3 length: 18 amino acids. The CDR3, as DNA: TGTGCCAGTAGTATCGTAGGGACAGGGAGCAAAGCGAACTATGGCTACACCTTC. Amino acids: CASSIVGTGSKANYGYTF.

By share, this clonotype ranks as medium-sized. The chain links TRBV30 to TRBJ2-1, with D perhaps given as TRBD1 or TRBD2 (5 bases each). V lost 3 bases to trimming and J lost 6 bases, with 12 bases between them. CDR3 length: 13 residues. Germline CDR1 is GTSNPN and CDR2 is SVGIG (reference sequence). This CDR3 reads CAWRGPNPNEQFF. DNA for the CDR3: TGTGCCTGGAGGGGACCCAACCCCAATGAGCAGTTCTTC.

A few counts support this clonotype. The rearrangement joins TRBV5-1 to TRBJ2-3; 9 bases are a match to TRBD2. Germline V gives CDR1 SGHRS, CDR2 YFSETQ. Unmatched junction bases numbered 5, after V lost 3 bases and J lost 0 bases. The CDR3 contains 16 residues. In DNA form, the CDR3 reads TGCGCCAGCAGCTCCGTAGCGGGGGTCAGCACAGATACGCAGTATTTT. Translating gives CASSSVAGVSTDTQYF. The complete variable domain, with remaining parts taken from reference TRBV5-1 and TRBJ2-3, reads KAGVTQTPRYLIKTRGQQVTLSCSPISGHRSVSWYQQTPGQGLQFLFEYFSETQRNKGNFPGRFSGRQFSNSRSEMNVSTLELGDSALYLCASSSVAGVSTDTQYFGPGTRLTVL.

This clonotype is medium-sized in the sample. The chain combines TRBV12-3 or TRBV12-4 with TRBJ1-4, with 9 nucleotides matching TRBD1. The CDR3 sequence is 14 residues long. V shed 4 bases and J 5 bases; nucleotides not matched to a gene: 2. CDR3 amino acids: CASSSGQGNEKLFF. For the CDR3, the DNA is TGTGCCAGCAGTTCGGGACAGGGAAATGAAAAACTGTTTTTT.

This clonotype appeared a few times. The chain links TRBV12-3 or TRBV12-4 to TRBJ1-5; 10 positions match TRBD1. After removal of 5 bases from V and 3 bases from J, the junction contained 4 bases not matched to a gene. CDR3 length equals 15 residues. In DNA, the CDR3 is TGTGCCAGCAGTCCCCGACAGGGGGCCAATCAGCCCCAGCATTTT. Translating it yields CASSPRQGANQPQHF.

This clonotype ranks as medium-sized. CDR3 sequence: CSASEQGRETGELFF. The CDR3 nucleotides are TGCAGTGCTAGCGAACAGGGGCGGGAGACCGGGGAGCTGTTTTTT. This sequence joins TRBV20-1 and TRBJ2-2, with D perhaps being TRBD1 or TRBD2 (7 bases each). Trimming removed 3 bases from V and 5 bases from J, with 16 bases in between. Looked up from germline, CDR1 is DFQATT and CDR2 is SNEGSKA (reference sequence). The CDR3 length is 15 residues.

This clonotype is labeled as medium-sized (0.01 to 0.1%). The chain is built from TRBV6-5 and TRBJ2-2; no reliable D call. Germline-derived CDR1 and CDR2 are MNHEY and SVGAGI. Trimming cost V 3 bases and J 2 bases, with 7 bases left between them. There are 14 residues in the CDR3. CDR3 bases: TGTGCCAGCAGTTATAACAGCAACACCGGGGAGCTGTTTTTT. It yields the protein CASSYNSNTGELFF.

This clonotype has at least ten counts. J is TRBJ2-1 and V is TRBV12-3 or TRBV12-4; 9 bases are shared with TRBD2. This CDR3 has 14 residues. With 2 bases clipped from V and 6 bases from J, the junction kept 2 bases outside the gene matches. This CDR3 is CASSLSSGGNEQFF. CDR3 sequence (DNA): TGTGCCAGCAGTTTAAGTAGCGGGGGCAATGAGCAGTTCTTC.

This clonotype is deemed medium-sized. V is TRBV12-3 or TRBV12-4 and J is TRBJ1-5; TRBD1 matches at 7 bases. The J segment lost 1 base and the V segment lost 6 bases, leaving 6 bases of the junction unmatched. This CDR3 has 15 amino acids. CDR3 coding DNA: TGTGCCAGCAGGCTGTCAGGGGGAAGCAATCAGCCCCAGCATTTT. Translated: CASRLSGGSNQPQHF.

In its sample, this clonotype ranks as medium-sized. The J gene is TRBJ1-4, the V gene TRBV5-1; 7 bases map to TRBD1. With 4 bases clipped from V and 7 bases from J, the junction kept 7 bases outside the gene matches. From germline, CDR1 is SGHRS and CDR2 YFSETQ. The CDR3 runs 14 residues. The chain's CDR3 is CASSETGKVEKLFF. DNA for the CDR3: TGCGCCAGCAGCGAGACAGGGAAGGTTGAAAAACTGTTTTTT.

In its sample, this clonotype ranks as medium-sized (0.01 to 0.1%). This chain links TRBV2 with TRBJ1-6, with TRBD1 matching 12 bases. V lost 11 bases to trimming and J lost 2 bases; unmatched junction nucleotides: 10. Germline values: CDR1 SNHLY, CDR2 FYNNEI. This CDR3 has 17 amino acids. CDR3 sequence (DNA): TGTGCCGCCAACCGGGACAGGGGGCCGACCTATAATTCACCCCTCCACTTT. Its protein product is CAANRDRGPTYNSPLHF.

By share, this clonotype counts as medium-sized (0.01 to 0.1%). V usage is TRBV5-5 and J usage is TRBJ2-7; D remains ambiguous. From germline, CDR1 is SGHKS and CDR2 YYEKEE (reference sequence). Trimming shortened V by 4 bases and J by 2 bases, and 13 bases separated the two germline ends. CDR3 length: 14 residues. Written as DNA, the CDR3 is TGTGCCAGCAGCCTTGGACGGATAGCCTACGAGCAGTACTTC. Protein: CASSLGRIAYEQYF.

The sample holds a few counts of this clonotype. In DNA form, the CDR3 reads TGCGCCAGCAGAGGAGGGACAGGGCTAAATTCACCCCTCCACTTT. Residues: CASRGGTGLNSPLHF. The genes are TRBV5-1 and TRBJ1-6; 9 bases map to TRBD1. The J segment lost 7 bases and the V segment lost 5 bases, leaving 7 bases of the junction unmatched. This CDR3 contains 15 residues. From germline, CDR1 is SGHRS and CDR2 YFSETQ.

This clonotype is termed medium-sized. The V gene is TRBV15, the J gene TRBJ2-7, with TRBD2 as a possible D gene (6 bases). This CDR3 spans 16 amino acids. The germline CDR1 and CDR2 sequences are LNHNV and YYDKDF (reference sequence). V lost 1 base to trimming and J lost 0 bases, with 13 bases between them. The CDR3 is CATSRGGEDNSYEQYF. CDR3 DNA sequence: TGTGCCACCAGCAGAGGCGGGGAGGACAACTCCTACGAGCAGTACTTC. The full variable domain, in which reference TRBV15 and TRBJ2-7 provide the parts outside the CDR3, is DAMVIQNPRYQVTQFGKPVTLSCSQTLNHNVMYWYQQKSSQAPKLLFHYYDKDFNNEADTPDNFQSRRPNTSFCFLDIRSPGLGDTAMYLCATSRGGEDNSYEQYFGPGTRLTVT.

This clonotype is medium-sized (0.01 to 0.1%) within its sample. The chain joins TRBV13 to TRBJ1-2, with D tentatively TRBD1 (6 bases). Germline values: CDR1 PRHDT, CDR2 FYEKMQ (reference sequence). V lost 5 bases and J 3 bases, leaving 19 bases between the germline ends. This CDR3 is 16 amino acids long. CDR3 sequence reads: CASSTPWTASDYGYTF. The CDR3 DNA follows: TGTGCCAGCAGCACCCCTTGGACAGCCAGCGACTATGGCTACACCTTC.

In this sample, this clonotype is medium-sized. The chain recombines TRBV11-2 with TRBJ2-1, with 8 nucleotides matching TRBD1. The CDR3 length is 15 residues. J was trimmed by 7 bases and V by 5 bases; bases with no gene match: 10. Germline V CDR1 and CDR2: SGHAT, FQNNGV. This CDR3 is CASSGQVQGVNEQFF. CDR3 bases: TGTGCCAGCAGCGGCCAAGTACAGGGGGTGAATGAGCAGTTCTTC.

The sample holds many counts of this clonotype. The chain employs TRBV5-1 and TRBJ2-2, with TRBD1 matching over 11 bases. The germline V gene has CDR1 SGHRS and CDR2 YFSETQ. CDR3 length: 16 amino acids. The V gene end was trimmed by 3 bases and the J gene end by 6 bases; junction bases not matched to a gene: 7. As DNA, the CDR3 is TGCGCCAGCAGCTGGACCGGGACAGGGGGTTCCGGGGAGCTGTTTTTT. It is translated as CASSWTGTGGSGELFF.

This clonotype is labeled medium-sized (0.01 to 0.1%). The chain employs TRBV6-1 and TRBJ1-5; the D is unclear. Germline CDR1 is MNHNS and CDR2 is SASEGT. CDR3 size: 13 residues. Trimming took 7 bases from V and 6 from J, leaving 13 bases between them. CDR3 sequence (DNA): TGTGCCAGCAACGACGGCACAGCTCAGCCCCAGCATTTT. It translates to CASNDGTAQPQHF.

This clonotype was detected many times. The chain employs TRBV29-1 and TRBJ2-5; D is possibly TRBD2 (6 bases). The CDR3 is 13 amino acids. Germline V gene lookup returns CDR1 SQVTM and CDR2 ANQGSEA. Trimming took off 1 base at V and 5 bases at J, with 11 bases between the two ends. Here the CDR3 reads CSVEGKGRETQYF. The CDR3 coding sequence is TGCAGCGTTGAAGGAAAAGGGAGGGAGACCCAGTACTTC.

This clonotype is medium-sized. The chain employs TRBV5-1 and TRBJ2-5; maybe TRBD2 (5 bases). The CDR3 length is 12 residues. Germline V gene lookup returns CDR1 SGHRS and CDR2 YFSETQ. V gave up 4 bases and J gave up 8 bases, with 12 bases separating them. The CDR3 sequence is CASSPPGVTQYF. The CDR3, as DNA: TGCGCCAGCAGCCCCCCCGGGGTCACCCAGTACTTC.

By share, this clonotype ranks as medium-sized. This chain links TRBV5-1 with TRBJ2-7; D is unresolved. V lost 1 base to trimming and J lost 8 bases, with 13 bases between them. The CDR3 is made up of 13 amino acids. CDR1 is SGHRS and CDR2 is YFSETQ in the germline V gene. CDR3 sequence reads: CASSLTQSGKQYF. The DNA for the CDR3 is TGCGCCAGCAGCTTGACACAATCAGGCAAGCAGTACTTC. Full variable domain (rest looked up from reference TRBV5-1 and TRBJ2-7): KAGVTQTPRYLIKTRGQQVTLSCSPISGHRSVSWYQQTPGQGLQFLFEYFSETQRNKGNFPGRFSGRQFSNSRSEMNVSTLELGDSALYLCASSLTQSGKQYFGPGTRLTVT.

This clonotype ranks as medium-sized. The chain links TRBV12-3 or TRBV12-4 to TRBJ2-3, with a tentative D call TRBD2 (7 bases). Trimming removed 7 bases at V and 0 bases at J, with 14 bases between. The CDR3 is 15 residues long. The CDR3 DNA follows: TGTGCCAGCAAGGCGGGGGCGCTTAGCACAGATACGCAGTATTTT. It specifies CASKAGALSTDTQYF.

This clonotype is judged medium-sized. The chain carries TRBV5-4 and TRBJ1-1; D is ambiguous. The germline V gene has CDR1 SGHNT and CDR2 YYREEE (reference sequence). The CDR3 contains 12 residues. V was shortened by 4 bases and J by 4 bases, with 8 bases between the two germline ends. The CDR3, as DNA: TGTGCCAGCAGCGGGGTGGGCACTGAAGCTTTCTTT. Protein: CASSGVGTEAFF.

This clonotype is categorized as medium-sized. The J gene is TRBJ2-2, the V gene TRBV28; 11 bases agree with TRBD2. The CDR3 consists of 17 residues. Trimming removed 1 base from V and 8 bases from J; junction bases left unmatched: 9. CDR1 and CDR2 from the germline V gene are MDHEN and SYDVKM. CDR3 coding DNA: TGTGCCAGCAGTTTATTCGACCTAGCGGGGGGCCCTGGGGAGCTGTTTTTT. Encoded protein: CASSLFDLAGGPGELFF.

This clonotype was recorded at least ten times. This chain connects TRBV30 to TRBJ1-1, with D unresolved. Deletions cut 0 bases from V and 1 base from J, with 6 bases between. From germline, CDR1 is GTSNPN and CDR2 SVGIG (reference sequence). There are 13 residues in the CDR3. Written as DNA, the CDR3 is TGTGCCTGGAGTGTACTGAGGAACACTGAAGCTTTCTTT. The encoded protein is CAWSVLRNTEAFF.

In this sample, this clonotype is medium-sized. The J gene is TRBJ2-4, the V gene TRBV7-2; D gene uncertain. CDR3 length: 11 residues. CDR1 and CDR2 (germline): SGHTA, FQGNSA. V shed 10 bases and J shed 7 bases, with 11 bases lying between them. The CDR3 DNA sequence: TGTGCCACCGCCCGGACCAACATTCAGTACTTC. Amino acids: CATARTNIQYF.

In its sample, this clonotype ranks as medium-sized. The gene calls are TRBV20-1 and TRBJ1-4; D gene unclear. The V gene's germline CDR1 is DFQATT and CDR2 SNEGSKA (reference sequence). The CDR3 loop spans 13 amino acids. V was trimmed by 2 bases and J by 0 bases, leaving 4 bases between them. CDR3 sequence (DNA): TGCAGTGCTAGACTTACAACTAATGAAAAACTGTTTTTT. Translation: CSARLTTNEKLFF.

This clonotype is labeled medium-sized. The CDR3 spells CSVGPGTYNEQFF. For the CDR3, the DNA is TGCAGCGTTGGGCCCGGGACCTACAATGAGCAGTTCTTC. This sequence joins TRBV29-1 and TRBJ2-1; D is possibly TRBD2 (5 bases). CDR1 is SQVTM and CDR2 is ANQGSEA in the germline V gene. Trimming shortened V by 4 bases and J by 2 bases, and 9 bases separated the two germline ends. This CDR3 region has 13 residues.

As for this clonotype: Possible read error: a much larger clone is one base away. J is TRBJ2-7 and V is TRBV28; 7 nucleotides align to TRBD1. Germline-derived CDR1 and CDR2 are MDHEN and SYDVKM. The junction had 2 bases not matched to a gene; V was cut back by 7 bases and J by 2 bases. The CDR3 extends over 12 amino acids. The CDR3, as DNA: TGTGCCAGCAAGGGGGCAGCCTACGAGCAGTACTTC. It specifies CASKGAAYEQYF.